Listed here are 29 T cell receptor beta chains from one sample, sequenced in a study of T cell responses to AZD1222 COVID-19 vaccine listed by TCRdb under 2021. The time point label for this specimen denotes: baseline before first vaccination. Receptor amplification or capture employed the immunoSEQ multiplex PCR assay. TCRdb re-hosts the immuneACCESS table, in-frame sequences only. Its copies lack some clones; in the studies checked, an unresolved V gene accounts for under half of them, and the cause for the rest is not known. The sample yields tens of thousands of clones; 80% to 90% were counted once. The leading ten clones occupy about 15% of the sample. The source was peripheral blood, collected on day 0 of AZD1222 vaccination. The receptors stem from an adult in good health.

The rearrangement uses TRBV28 and TRBJ2-3, with 11 bases identical to TRBD2. The CDR3 is 16 residues long. Germline V gene sequence: CDR1 MDHEN, CDR2 SYDVKM. V trimming: 0 bases; J trimming: 2 bases; junction bases outside the gene matches: 1. This chain's CDR3 is CASSLWTSGATDTQYF. Here the CDR3 DNA reads TGTGCCAGCAGTTTATGGACTAGCGGGGCCACAGATACGCAGTATTTT. Drawing the rest from reference TRBV28 and TRBJ2-3, the complete variable domain is DVKVTQSSRYLVKRTGEKVFLECVQDMDHENMFWYRQDPGLGLRLIYFSYDVKMKEKGDIPEGYSVSREKKERFSLILESASTNQTSMYLCASSLWTSGATDTQYFGPGTRLTVL.

The chain carries TRBV11-2 and TRBJ2-1, with unresolved D. Germline values: CDR1 SGHAT, CDR2 FQNNGV. V was cut by 1 base and J by 4 bases, with 11 bases left in between. The CDR3 covers 15 residues. The CDR3 is CASSLGSTAYNEQFF. The CDR3 DNA reads TGTGCCAGCAGCTTAGGGTCTACGGCATACAATGAGCAGTTCTTC. Drawing the rest from reference TRBV11-2 and TRBJ2-1, the complete variable domain is EAGVAQSPRYKIIEKRQSVAFWCNPISGHATLYWYQQILGQGPKLLIQFQNNGVVDDSQLPKDRFSAERLKGVDSTLKIQPAKLEDSAVYLCASSLGSTAYNEQFFGPGTRLTVL.

The chain employs TRBV30 and TRBJ2-7; D not resolved. This CDR3 has 13 residues. Germline-derived CDR1 and CDR2 are GTSNPN and SVGIG (reference sequence). V was clipped by 0 bases and J by 0 bases, with 6 bases between them. CDR3 sequence: CAWSVETSYEQYF. CDR3 bases: TGTGCCTGGAGTGTTGAGACCTCCTACGAGCAGTACTTC.

The chain has TRBV6-2 or TRBV6-3 and TRBJ2-1; D may be TRBD1 (6 bases). The V gene's germline CDR1 is MNHEY and CDR2 SVGEGT. This CDR3 contains 18 residues. With 2 bases removed from V and 5 bases from J, the gap between germline ends came to 22 bases. CDR3 sequence reads: CASSYPRRLGANHNEQFF. CDR3 nucleotide sequence: TGTGCCAGCAGTTACCCCCGCCGTTTGGGGGCGAACCACAATGAGCAGTTCTTC.

This chain joins TRBV18 and TRBJ1-6; D is unresolved. CDR3 size: 16 residues. V was clipped by 2 bases and J by 7 bases, with 15 bases between them. The V gene's germline CDR1 is KGHSH and CDR2 LQKENI. The CDR3: CASSPKPARFNSPLHF. DNA for the CDR3: TGTGCCAGCTCACCAAAGCCCGCCAGATTCAATTCACCCCTCCACTTT.

The chain is built from TRBV5-1 and TRBJ1-5; tentative D call: TRBD1 (5 bases). Trimming cost V 3 bases and J 0 bases, with 22 bases left between them. Germline values: CDR1 SGHRS, CDR2 YFSETQ. There are 19 residues in the CDR3. The CDR3 nucleotides are TGCGCCAGCAGCTCCTCCGGAGGGAGGGGAAAAGGTAGCAATCAGCCCCAGCATTTT. Protein sequence: CASSSSGGRGKGSNQPQHF. The full variable domain, its missing parts supplied by reference TRBV5-1 and TRBJ1-5, is KAGVTQTPRYLIKTRGQQVTLSCSPISGHRSVSWYQQTPGQGLQFLFEYFSETQRNKGNFPGRFSGRQFSNSRSEMNVSTLELGDSALYLCASSSSGGRGKGSNQPQHFGDGTRLSIL.

The gene calls are TRBV5-4 and TRBJ2-3; no clear D. CDR3 length: 14 residues. V was trimmed by 0 bases and J by 1 base, leaving 6 bases between them. Germline CDR1 is SGHNT and CDR2 is YYREEE (reference sequence). The CDR3, as DNA: TGTGCCAGCAGCTTGGCGGCAGGCACAGATACGCAGTATTTT. Translation: CASSLAAGTDTQYF.

In its sample, this clone was seen once. The rearrangement uses TRBV15 and TRBJ2-5; 7 bases agree with TRBD2. This CDR3 is built from 19 residues. Germline V lookup: CDR1 LNHNV, CDR2 YYDKDF (reference sequence). V lost 2 bases and J lost 4; bases outside the gene matches: 19. The CDR3 DNA reads TGTGCCACCAGCAGAAGTTTAAGAGGGTTCGGGGGGATTAGAGAGACCCAGTACTTC. It yields the protein CATSRSLRGFGGIRETQYF.

The chain recombines TRBV5-1 with TRBJ2-2, with 10 bases that match TRBD1. Looked up from germline, CDR1 is SGHRS and CDR2 is YFSETQ. V lost 5 bases, J lost 4 bases, and 5 bases stayed unmatched. The CDR3 spans 15 residues. CDR3 sequence: CASRKGTGVTGELFF. In DNA, the CDR3 is TGCGCCAGCAGGAAAGGGACAGGGGTCACCGGGGAGCTGTTTTTT.

The V gene is TRBV9, the J gene TRBJ2-2; 7 nucleotides line up with TRBD2. Trimming cost V 4 bases and J 7 bases; bases outside gene matches: 4. Germline V gene sequence: CDR1 SGDLS, CDR2 YYNGEE. This CDR3 has 13 amino acids. The CDR3 protein is CASSPRGYGELFF. The CDR3, as DNA: TGTGCCAGCAGCCCGCGGGGGTACGGGGAGCTGTTTTTT.

This chain links TRBV6-1 with TRBJ2-2, with D hard to call. This CDR3 has 16 residues. V lost 6 bases and J 3 bases, leaving 17 bases between the germline ends. Germline CDR1 reads MNHNS; CDR2 reads SASEGT. Here the CDR3 reads CASSESGGVYTGELFF. In DNA, the CDR3 is TGTGCCAGCAGCGAATCGGGTGGGGTCTACACCGGGGAGCTGTTTTTT.

The rearrangement links TRBV11-2 to TRBJ1-2; the D gene is possibly TRBD1 (5 bases). CDR3 size: 15 residues. Deletions cut 2 bases from V and 3 bases from J, with 13 bases between. Germline lookup yields CDR1 SGHAT and CDR2 FQNNGV. CDR3 loop: CASSLRGDPYYGYTF. CDR3 nucleotide sequence: TGTGCCAGCAGCTTAAGAGGGGATCCCTACTATGGCTACACCTTC.

V is TRBV7-2 and J is TRBJ2-3, with 8 bases lining up with TRBD2. Germline V lookup: CDR1 SGHTA, CDR2 FQGNSA. The CDR3 runs to 16 residues. The junction had 9 bases not matched to a gene; V was cut back by 6 bases and J by 1 base. The CDR3 region is CASRHSAGGRTDTQYF. Here the CDR3 DNA reads TGTGCCAGCAGACACTCGGCGGGGGGCCGCACAGATACGCAGTATTTT. Full variable domain (outside the CDR3, taken from reference TRBV7-2 and TRBJ2-3): GAGVSQSPSNKVTEKGKDVELRCDPISGHTALYWYRQSLGQGLEFLIYFQGNSAPDKSGLPSDRFSAERTGGSVSTLTIQRTQQEDSAVYLCASRHSAGGRTDTQYFGPGTRLTVL.

This clone came up a few times. The V gene is TRBV7-9, the J gene TRBJ2-7; the D call may be TRBD1 or TRBD2 (6 bases each). Germline CDR1 is SEHNR and CDR2 is FQNEAQ (reference sequence). Trimming shortened V by 5 bases and J by 0 bases, and 14 bases separated the two germline ends. This CDR3 has 15 amino acids. The CDR3 nucleotides read TGTGCCAGCAGCAAAGGGGGGTCCAGCTCCTACGAGCAGTACTTC. The encoded protein is CASSKGGSSSYEQYF.

The rearrangement links TRBV4-2 to TRBJ1-1; a weak D match, TRBD1 (5 bases). V was cut by 0 bases and J by 1 base, with 36 bases left in between. Germline CDR1 and CDR2: LGHNA and YNFKEQ. The CDR3 runs to 24 residues. The CDR3: CASSQDLLIRGVHSGDGRNTEAFF. The CDR3 coding sequence is TGTGCCAGCAGCCAAGATTTGCTAATTCGGGGGGTCCACAGTGGGGATGGGAGGAACACTGAAGCTTTCTTT.

The chain combines TRBV2 with TRBJ2-3; D is perhaps TRBD2 (7 bases). V lost 6 bases to trimming and J lost 2 bases, with 15 bases between them. The CDR3 has 15 amino acids. The germline V gene has CDR1 SNHLY and CDR2 FYNNEI. The CDR3 region has the DNA TGTGCCAGCAGGGAGGGGGGGGACTTCACAGATACGCAGTATTTT. As protein: CASREGGDFTDTQYF.

This clone appeared a few times. The gene calls are TRBV6-1 and TRBJ1-4, with 7 nucleotides matching TRBD1. Trimming at V came to 3 bases and at J to 6 bases, leaving 4 bases not matched to a gene. The CDR3 has 14 residues. The germline CDR1 and CDR2 sequences are MNHNS and SASEGT. CDR3 loop: CASSDMGQHEKLFF. The DNA of the CDR3 is TGTGCCAGCAGTGATATGGGACAGCATGAAAAACTGTTTTTT.

This rearrangement joins TRBV2 to TRBJ1-1; a weak D match, TRBD1 (6 bases). The CDR3 is made up of 14 amino acids. With 3 bases removed from V and 5 bases from J, the gap between germline ends came to 13 bases. Per the germline V gene, CDR1 is SNHLY and CDR2 is FYNNEI. The DNA for the CDR3 is TGTGCCAGCAGTGAGTACAGGGAGGAAACTGAAGCTTTCTTT. It translates to CASSEYREETEAFF. Using reference TRBV2 and TRBJ1-1 for the parts outside the CDR3, the full variable domain is EPEVTQTPSHQVTQMGQEVILRCVPISNHLYFYWYRQILGQKVEFLVSFYNNEISEKSEIFDDQFSVERPDGSNFTLKIRSTKLEDSAMYFCASSEYREETEAFFGQGTRLTVV.

V is TRBV2 and J is TRBJ1-4; the D gene is possibly TRBD1 (6 bases). The CDR3 extends over 14 amino acids. In germline, CDR1 is SNHLY, CDR2 FYNNEI. V was shortened by 6 bases and J by 7 bases, with 15 bases between the two germline ends. CDR3 sequence (DNA): TGTGCCAGCAGGGAGGGCAGGGGAGCTGAAAAACTGTTTTTT. Translated, it gives CASREGRGAEKLFF.

V gene TRBV7-9 combines with J gene TRBJ2-3; D gene ambiguous. CDR1 and CDR2 from the germline V gene are SEHNR and FQNEAQ (reference sequence). The V end was cut by 2 bases, the J end by 13 bases, with 16 bases between. This CDR3 is built from 13 residues. This CDR3 is CASSLSGVSPEYF. The CDR3 DNA reads as TGTGCCAGCAGCTTAAGTGGTGTCAGCCCGGAGTATTTT.

The J gene is TRBJ2-5, the V gene TRBV11-3; TRBD1 aligns across 7 bases. Germline V gives CDR1 SGHNT, CDR2 YENEEA. Unmatched junction bases numbered 3, after V lost 5 bases and J lost 0 bases. CDR3 length: 14 residues. This CDR3 is CASSPGGNQETQYF. CDR3 in DNA: TGTGCCAGCAGCCCAGGGGGAAACCAAGAGACCCAGTACTTC.

V and J are TRBV4-2 and TRBJ1-3; D is unresolved. V was trimmed by 4 bases and J by 3 bases, leaving 16 bases between them. Germline V gene sequence: CDR1 LGHNA, CDR2 YNFKEQ. The length of the CDR3 is 16 residues. CDR3 sequence: CASSPSSQRLGNTIYF. CDR3 in DNA: TGTGCCAGCAGCCCTTCGTCACAGAGACTTGGAAACACCATATATTTT.

The J gene is TRBJ2-7, the V gene TRBV7-8; D assignment may be TRBD1 or TRBD2 (6 bases each). The CDR3 is 16 amino acids. Trimming took off 0 bases at V and 7 bases at J, with 19 bases between the two ends. The germline CDR1 and CDR2 sequences are SGHVS and FQNEAQ. This CDR3 reads CASSLAPGGQSAEQYF. The CDR3 coding sequence is TGTGCCAGCAGCTTAGCTCCCGGGGGCCAATCAGCAGAGCAGTACTTC.

The V gene is TRBV11-3, the J gene TRBJ2-7, with D possibly matching TRBD1 (5 bases). From germline, CDR1 is SGHNT and CDR2 YENEEA. The CDR3 has 17 amino acids. V was trimmed by 5 bases and J by 2 bases, leaving 22 bases between them. The CDR3 here is CASSHTLRGSTAYEQYF. CDR3 sequence (DNA): TGTGCCAGCAGCCATACTTTAAGGGGTTCGACAGCCTACGAGCAGTACTTC.

In DNA form, the CDR3 reads TGTGCCAGCAGGACAGGGAACACCGGGGAGCTGTTTTTT. Translating it yields CASRTGNTGELFF. The chain is built from TRBV27 and TRBJ2-2, with D possibly TRBD1 on 6 matching bases. Trimming left V 6 bases short and J 1 base short, with 6 bases between. Germline CDR1 MNHEY, CDR2 SMNVEV (reference sequence). The length of the CDR3 is 13 residues.

The J gene is TRBJ2-7, the V gene TRBV5-1, with a weak D call TRBD1 (6 bases). The CDR3 consists of 14 residues. The V gene's germline CDR1 is SGHRS and CDR2 YFSETQ. V was trimmed by 0 bases and J by 2 bases, leaving 9 bases between them. In nucleotides, the CDR3 is TGCGCCAGCAGCTTGGTGGGGGCCACCTACGAGCAGTACTTC. This gives the protein CASSLVGATYEQYF. Combining the CDR3 with reference TRBV5-1 and TRBJ2-7 gives the whole variable domain KAGVTQTPRYLIKTRGQQVTLSCSPISGHRSVSWYQQTPGQGLQFLFEYFSETQRNKGNFPGRFSGRQFSNSRSEMNVSTLELGDSALYLCASSLVGATYEQYFGPGTRLTVT.

This sequence joins TRBV2 and TRBJ1-1; possibly TRBD1 for D (5 bases). The CDR3 has 15 amino acids. V dropped 9 bases and J dropped 0 bases, with 17 bases sitting between them. The V gene's germline CDR1 is SNHLY and CDR2 FYNNEI. This CDR3 is CARVGGTLMNTEAFF. As DNA, the CDR3 is TGTGCCAGGGTGGGAGGGACCCTAATGAACACTGAAGCTTTCTTT.

This chain links TRBV19 with TRBJ1-6, with D possibly TRBD1 on 5 matching bases. The length of the CDR3 is 12 residues. Trimming took off 5 bases at V and 10 bases at J, with 9 bases between the two ends. Germline V CDR1 and CDR2: LNHDA, SQIVND (reference sequence). CDR3 sequence (DNA): TGTGCCAGTAGTTTCAGGGCCTCACCCCTCCACTTT. Its protein product is CASSFRASPLHF.

The CDR3 coding sequence is TGTGCCAGCATGCCGGGGGAGTGGATCCATGGCTACACCTTC. Amino acid sequence: CASMPGEWIHGYTF. The J gene is TRBJ1-2, the V gene TRBV5-5, with a possible D match to TRBD1 (5 bases). CDR3 length: 14 residues. Germline V gene sequence: CDR1 SGHKS, CDR2 YYEKEE (reference sequence). Trimming cost V 6 bases and J 6 bases, with 18 bases left between them. Full variable domain (outside the CDR3, taken from reference TRBV5-5 and TRBJ1-2): DAGVTQSPTHLIKTRGQQVTLRCSPISGHKSVSWYQQVLGQGPQFIFQYYEKEERGRGNFPDRFSARQFPNYSSELNVNALLLGDSALYLCASMPGEWIHGYTFGSGTRLTVV.